Listed below are T cell receptor beta chains from one sample, sequenced in a study of cytomegalovirus exposure and HLA in healthy donors. Data came from immunoSEQ multiplex PCR; TCRdb stores just in-frame clones and leaves some out. The table records fewer than 200,000 clones, 68% of them present only once. The sample taken for sequencing was PBMCs. These receptors originate from a man aged 50 or older in good health and CMV-seronegative. CDR3s include the opening cysteine and the closing phenylalanine or tryptophan. Fields, in order: V gene, clone size, D gene, J gene, CDR3 DNA, CDR3 protein. D genes are given only for firm matches. A clone size is listed for some rows: how often the clone was seen (once, few, many), or a class if it is expanded.

V gene: TRBV25-1
clone size: -
D gene: -
J gene: TRBJ1-1
CDR3 DNA: TGTGCCAGCAGTGAGCGGACTGAAGCTTTCTTT
CDR3 protein: CASSERTEAFF

V gene: TRBV19
clone size: -
D gene: -
J gene: TRBJ1-1
CDR3 DNA: TGTGCCAGTACTTTCGCGGGGGGCACTGAAGCTTTCTTT
CDR3 protein: CASTFAGGTEAFF

V gene: TRBV6-4
clone size: -
D gene: -
J gene: TRBJ2-3
CDR3 DNA: TGTGCCAGCAGCCTCCGCGACAGCCTCAGCACAGATACGCAGTATTTT
CDR3 protein: CASSLRDSLSTDTQYF

V gene: TRBV10-3
clone size: -
D gene: TRBD1
J gene: TRBJ1-1
CDR3 DNA: TGTGCCATCCGTTACAGGGGATCGAACACTGAAGCTTTCTTT
CDR3 protein: CAIRYRGSNTEAFF

V gene: TRBV4-2
clone size: -
D gene: -
J gene: TRBJ2-2
CDR3 DNA: TGTGCCAGCAGCCAAGATCGGATCCAGGGGTACACCGGGGAGCTGTTTTTT
CDR3 protein: CASSQDRIQGYTGELFF

V gene: TRBV5-1
clone size: few
D gene: -
J gene: TRBJ2-2
CDR3 DNA: TGCGCCAGCAGCTTGGTTGCGGGGATCACCGGGGAGCTGTTTTTT
CDR3 protein: CASSLVAGITGELFF

V gene: TRBV4-1
clone size: few
D gene: -
J gene: TRBJ2-6
CDR3 DNA: TGCGCCAGCAGCCAAGTAGACAGGTCCTCTGGGGCCAACGTCCTGACTTTC
CDR3 protein: CASSQVDRSSGANVLTF

V gene: TRBV7-6
clone size: few
D gene: -
J gene: TRBJ1-2
CDR3 DNA: TGTGCCAGCAGCTCCCTCGAGGGCTATGGCTACACCTTC
CDR3 protein: CASSSLEGYGYTF

V gene: TRBV2
clone size: -
D gene: -
J gene: TRBJ1-2
CDR3 DNA: TGTGCCAGCAGTCAGTTTTCAGGGGGCTACACCTTC
CDR3 protein: CASSQFSGGYTF

V gene: TRBV14
clone size: few
D gene: -
J gene: TRBJ1-2
CDR3 DNA: TGTGCCAGCAGCCAACCCGGAGCGAGATACACCTTC
CDR3 protein: CASSQPGARYTF

V gene: TRBV5-6
clone size: -
D gene: -
J gene: TRBJ1-5
CDR3 DNA: TGTGCCAGCAGCTTGCTGGGCAAGGGCAATCAGCCCCAGCATTTT
CDR3 protein: CASSLLGKGNQPQHF

V gene: TRBV7-9
clone size: -
D gene: -
J gene: TRBJ1-4
CDR3 DNA: TGTGCCAGCAGCCCCGCCGGGAGGGGCGGGGAAAAACTGTTTTTT
CDR3 protein: CASSPAGRGGEKLFF

V gene: TRBV2
clone size: -
D gene: -
J gene: TRBJ1-6
CDR3 DNA: TGTGCCAGCAGTTCGGACACCTCCTATAATTCACCCCTCCACTTT
CDR3 protein: CASSSDTSYNSPLHF

V gene: TRBV10-1
clone size: -
D gene: TRBD1
J gene: TRBJ2-2
CDR3 DNA: TGCGCCAGCAGTGACCCGGGACAGGGAACCGGGGAGCTGTTTTTT
CDR3 protein: CASSDPGQGTGELFF

V gene: TRBV28
clone size: -
D gene: -
J gene: TRBJ1-2
CDR3 DNA: TGTGCCAGCAGTTTTAACACTAACTATGGCTACACCTTC
CDR3 protein: CASSFNTNYGYTF

V gene: TRBV5-1
clone size: -
D gene: -
J gene: TRBJ2-1
CDR3 DNA: TGCGCCAGCAGCTTGGGGGGCCTGAGCTCCTACAATGAGCAGTTCTTC
CDR3 protein: CASSLGGLSSYNEQFF

V gene: TRBV9
clone size: -
D gene: -
J gene: TRBJ1-2
CDR3 DNA: TGTGCCAGCCGGGAGGGGCCCTATGGCTACACCTTC
CDR3 protein: CASREGPYGYTF

V gene: TRBV5-1
clone size: -
D gene: -
J gene: TRBJ2-2
CDR3 DNA: TGCGCCAGCAGCTTGGCGTACAGGAGTAACACCGGGGAGCTGTTTTTT
CDR3 protein: CASSLAYRSNTGELFF

V gene: TRBV15
clone size: -
D gene: -
J gene: TRBJ2-7
CDR3 DNA: TGTGCCACCAGCGGAGGACAGCCCACCTCCTACGAGCAGTACTTC
CDR3 protein: CATSGGQPTSYEQYF

V gene: TRBV7-2
clone size: once
D gene: -
J gene: TRBJ1-2
CDR3 DNA: TGTGCCAGCAGCTTAGAGGGGGTGCGTGGCTACACCTTC
CDR3 protein: CASSLEGVRGYTF

V gene: TRBV6-5
clone size: -
D gene: -
J gene: TRBJ1-6
CDR3 DNA: TGTGCCAGCAGTTACTATACCGCGGCCTATAATTCACCCCTCCACTTT
CDR3 protein: CASSYYTAAYNSPLHF

V gene: TRBV4-1
clone size: -
D gene: TRBD1
J gene: TRBJ1-5
CDR3 DNA: TGCGCCAGCAGCCAAGACATGACAGGGGGCAATCAGCCCCAGCATTTT
CDR3 protein: CASSQDMTGGNQPQHF